The clone carrying this T cell receptor (beta chain) has just a few counts. Its target is unknown. Relative to the germline gene, one junction end is altered; a read error may explain this. Sample-barcoded 5' priming and a J-beta primer mix drove a second PCR of roughly 6 to 12 cycles. The template-switch adaptor, which had 12 random nucleotides, put a tag on each cDNA molecule. TCRdb re-analysed the 5' RACE reads in MiXCR, keeping a single row per CDR3 protein. The sample lists roughly 1.5 million distinct CDR3 sequences, less than 45% occurring once. They isolated at least 7 million PBMCs from each sample. This sample stems from a study of blood T cells in healthy people across ages. General study results and limits: TCR beta diversity per million T cells fell roughly linearly with age.

Germline lookup yields CDR1 SGHRS and CDR2 YFSETQ. The CDR3 length is 14 residues. Sequencing was carried out using blood. The TCR originated in a woman aged 18 to 35 in good health. The V and J genes are TRBV5-1 and TRBJ2-3, with no clear D. The CDR3 region has the DNA TGCGACAGCAGCCCCGACTGGGTTACAGATACGCAGTATTTT. Its protein product is CDSSPDWVTDTQYF.